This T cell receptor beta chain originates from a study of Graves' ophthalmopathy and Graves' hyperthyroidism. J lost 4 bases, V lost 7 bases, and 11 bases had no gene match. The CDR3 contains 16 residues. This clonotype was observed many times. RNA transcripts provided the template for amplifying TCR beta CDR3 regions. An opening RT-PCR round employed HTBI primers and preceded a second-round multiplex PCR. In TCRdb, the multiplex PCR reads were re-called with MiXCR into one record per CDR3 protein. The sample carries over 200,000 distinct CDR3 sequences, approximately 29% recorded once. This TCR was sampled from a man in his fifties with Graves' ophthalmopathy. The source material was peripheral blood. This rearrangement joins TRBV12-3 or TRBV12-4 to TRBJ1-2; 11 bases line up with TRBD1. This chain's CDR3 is CASNQGQGASTYGYTF. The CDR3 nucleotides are TGTGCCAGCAACCAAGGACAGGGGGCTAGTACCTATGGCTACACCTTC.